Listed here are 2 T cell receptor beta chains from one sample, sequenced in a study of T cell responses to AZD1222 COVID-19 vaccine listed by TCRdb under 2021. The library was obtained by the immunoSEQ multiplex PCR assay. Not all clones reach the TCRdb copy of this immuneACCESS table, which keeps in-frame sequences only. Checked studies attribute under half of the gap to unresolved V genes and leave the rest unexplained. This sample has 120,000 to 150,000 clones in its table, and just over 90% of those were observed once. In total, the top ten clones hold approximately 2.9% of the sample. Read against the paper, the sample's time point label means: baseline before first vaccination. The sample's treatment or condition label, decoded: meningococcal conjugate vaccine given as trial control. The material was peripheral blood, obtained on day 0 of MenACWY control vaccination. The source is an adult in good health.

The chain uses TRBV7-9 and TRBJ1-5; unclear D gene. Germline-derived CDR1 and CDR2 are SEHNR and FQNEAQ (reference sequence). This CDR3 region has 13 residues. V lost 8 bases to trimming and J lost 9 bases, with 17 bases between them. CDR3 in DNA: TGTGCCAGCGGAGAAGGGCCCCTCTTGCCCCAGCATTTT. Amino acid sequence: CASGEGPLLPQHF.

The CDR3 reads CASRTGQGATYEQYF. In DNA form, the CDR3 reads TGTGCCAGCAGGACGGGACAGGGAGCAACCTACGAGCAGTACTTC. V gene TRBV2 combines with J gene TRBJ2-7; 9 nucleotides align to TRBD1. CDR3 length: 15 residues. Germline values: CDR1 SNHLY, CDR2 FYNNEI. The V gene end was trimmed by 6 bases and the J gene end by 2 bases; junction bases not matched to a gene: 8.